This TCR beta chain came from a study of cytomegalovirus exposure and HLA in healthy donors. There are 13 residues in the CDR3. The germline V gene has CDR1 LGHNA and CDR2 YNFKEQ. The germline V and J ends were trimmed by 4 bases and 3 bases, with 9 bases remaining between them. As to this clone: Its antigen is unknown.

General study results and limits: Sequencing artifact likely explains a cluster of highly shared sequence variants.

Primers for the PCR totalled 60 Vbeta and 13 Jbeta. The method was immunoSEQ multiplex PCR; TCRdb's version includes in-frame clones alone and lacks a portion of them. This repertoire includes more than 85,000 clones. This clonotype originated in a girl aged 5 to 17 in good health and CMV-seropositive. V usage is TRBV4-2 and J usage is TRBJ1-1; D is undetermined. Material: PBMCs. CDR3 region: CASSRDTHTEAFF. The CDR3 region has the DNA TGTGCCAGCAGCCGCGATACTCACACTGAAGCTTTCTTT.